The 29 T cell receptor beta chains below were found in one sample sequenced in a study of blood T cell repertoires in COVID-19. The protocol was immunoSEQ multiplex PCR, while the TCRdb copy is restricted to in-frame clones and leaves out a portion. The sample has around 170,000 clones, roughly 80% seen once. The material sequenced was peripheral blood. The receptors were sampled from a woman in her seventies with COVID-19, enrolled during active disease.

The V gene is TRBV2, the J gene TRBJ2-1; D is possibly TRBD2 (6 bases). Germline V gives CDR1 SNHLY, CDR2 FYNNEI. V was pared by 8 bases and J by 2 bases, with 7 bases between. The CDR3 loop spans 12 amino acids. This chain's CDR3 is CASGGTYNEQFF. For the CDR3, the DNA is TGTGCCAGCGGCGGGACCTACAATGAGCAGTTCTTC.

The rearrangement joins TRBV5-1 to TRBJ2-3; no reliable D call. CDR3 length: 16 amino acids. V gave up 0 bases and J gave up 0 bases, with 11 bases separating them. CDR1 SGHRS and CDR2 YFSETQ come from the germline V gene. CDR3 in DNA: TGCGCCAGCAGCTTGGTGGCCTCTGCTAGCACAGATACGCAGTATTTT. Its translation: CASSLVASASTDTQYF.

V and J are TRBV6-5 and TRBJ2-6; possibly TRBD1 for D (6 bases). Trimming took 7 bases from V and 3 from J, leaving 7 bases between them. Germline lookup yields CDR1 MNHEY and CDR2 SVGAGI. There are 13 residues in the CDR3. CDR3 DNA sequence: TGTGCCAGCAAACAGGGTGGGGCCAACGTCCTGACTTTC. Its translation: CASKQGGANVLTF.

J is TRBJ2-7 and V is TRBV6-1; D might be TRBD1 (6 bases). CDR1 is MNHNS and CDR2 is SASEGT in the germline V gene. With 3 bases removed from V and 0 bases from J, the gap between germline ends came to 12 bases. The length of the CDR3 is 15 residues. CDR3 residues: CASSDRTVSSYEQYF. CDR3 coding DNA: TGTGCCAGCAGTGACAGGACAGTGAGCTCCTACGAGCAGTACTTC.

V gene TRBV19 combines with J gene TRBJ2-1, with TRBD2 matching over 10 bases. The CDR3 is 15 amino acids. Trimming at V came to 3 bases and at J to 4 bases, leaving 3 bases not matched to a gene. From germline, CDR1 is LNHDA and CDR2 SQIVND (reference sequence). CDR3 amino acids: CASSIKRGGYNEQFF. In DNA, the CDR3 is TGTGCCAGTAGTATTAAGCGGGGGGGGTACAATGAGCAGTTCTTC.

The chain employs TRBV5-1 and TRBJ2-2, with TRBD1 matching 8 bases. The V gene end was trimmed by 4 bases and the J gene end by 2 bases; junction bases not matched to a gene: 7. Germline loops: CDR1 SGHRS, CDR2 YFSETQ. CDR3 size: 16 residues. The CDR3 spells CASSVGQGPNTGELFF. CDR3 sequence (DNA): TGCGCCAGCAGCGTTGGACAGGGACCTAACACCGGGGAGCTGTTTTTT.

The V call is TRBV5-1, the J call TRBJ2-7; a weak D match, TRBD1 (5 bases). This CDR3 has 12 residues. Germline CDR1 reads SGHRS; CDR2 reads YFSETQ. V was pared by 3 bases and J by 9 bases, with 13 bases between. In nucleotides, the CDR3 is TGCGCCAGCAGCTCCTCCAGGGTGATGCAGTACTTC. Encoded protein: CASSSSRVMQYF.

The chain uses TRBV6-5 and TRBJ2-1; D gene unclear. Germline values: CDR1 MNHEY, CDR2 SVGAGI. V gave up 0 bases and J gave up 7 bases, with 13 bases separating them. This CDR3 comprises 15 residues. The CDR3 DNA reads TGTGCCAGCAGTTACTCGAGAGGAGTGAAAAATGAGCAGTTCTTC. Translated: CASSYSRGVKNEQFF.

The chain couples TRBV19 to TRBJ2-5; D is unclear. Germline V gene lookup returns CDR1 LNHDA and CDR2 SQIVND (reference sequence). Trimming stripped 4 bases from V and 1 base from J, with 4 bases between. The CDR3 consists of 12 residues. CDR3 bases: TGTGCCAGTAGTACTTCCCAAGAGACCCAGTACTTC. This codes for CASSTSQETQYF.

The CDR3 loop is CASSSSRLVMDPDTQYF. In nucleotides, the CDR3 is TGTGCCAGCAGTTCCTCTAGACTAGTTATGGACCCAGATACGCAGTATTTT. This chain uses TRBV28 with TRBJ2-3; TRBD2 might be the D (6 bases). This CDR3 region has 17 residues. Germline V gene lookup returns CDR1 MDHEN and CDR2 SYDVKM. Trimming removed 4 bases at V and 4 bases at J, with 21 bases between.

The CDR3 sequence: CASSLGALRGTDTQYF. The CDR3 DNA is TGTGCCAGCAGCTTGGGCGCCCTCCGAGGAACAGATACGCAGTATTTT. The J gene is TRBJ2-3, the V gene TRBV5-8, with unresolved D. Germline loops: CDR1 SGHTS, CDR2 YDEGEE. Trimming removed 0 bases at V and 3 bases at J, with 14 bases between. This CDR3 contains 16 residues.

J is TRBJ2-3 and V is TRBV29-1; 10 bases line up with TRBD1. V shed 3 bases and J 1 base; nucleotides not matched to a gene: 13. The CDR3 is 18 residues long. From germline, CDR1 is SQVTM and CDR2 ANQGSEA. The CDR3: CSVDGDRGSLVGTDTQYF. In DNA, the CDR3 is TGCAGCGTTGACGGGGACAGGGGAAGTTTAGTAGGCACAGATACGCAGTATTTT.

J is TRBJ2-7 and V is TRBV13; 9 positions agree with TRBD1. V lost 5 bases to trimming and J lost 5 bases; unmatched junction nucleotides: 4. The CDR3 runs 13 residues. Germline V CDR1 and CDR2: PRHDT, FYEKMQ (reference sequence). Written as DNA, the CDR3 is TGTGCCAGCAGCAGGGGACAGGGAAACGAGCAGTACTTC. It translates to CASSRGQGNEQYF.

The rearrangement joins TRBV5-4 to TRBJ2-7; the D gene is possibly TRBD1 (6 bases). Per the germline V gene, CDR1 is SGHNT and CDR2 is YYREEE (reference sequence). This CDR3 contains 14 residues. The germline V and J ends were trimmed by 0 bases and 1 base, with 8 bases remaining between them. The CDR3 DNA reads TGTGCCAGCAGCTTGGATGGACAGTCCTACGAGCAGTACTTC. This sequence encodes CASSLDGQSYEQYF.

The J gene is TRBJ2-7, the V gene TRBV7-8; D gene unclear. Germline lookup yields CDR1 SGHVS and CDR2 FQNEAQ. The CDR3 loop spans 13 amino acids. Trimming shortened V by 1 base and J by 5 bases, and 9 bases separated the two germline ends. The CDR3 is CASSLGPPNEQYF. DNA for the CDR3: TGTGCCAGCAGCTTAGGGCCCCCCAACGAGCAGTACTTC.

V gene TRBV4-3 combines with J gene TRBJ2-1, with TRBD2 matching 9 bases. Germline assignment: CDR1 LGHNA and CDR2 YSLEER. Trimming took 0 bases from V and 8 from J; bases not matched to a gene: 8. The CDR3 covers 16 residues. CDR3: CASSQEAAGGPDEQFF. The DNA of the CDR3 is TGCGCCAGCAGCCAAGAAGCGGCGGGAGGGCCTGATGAGCAGTTCTTC.

The chain is built from TRBV19 and TRBJ2-7; 9 bases map to TRBD1. CDR1 is LNHDA and CDR2 is SQIVND in the germline V gene (reference sequence). With V trimmed by 4 bases and J by 6 bases, 16 bases remained unmatched. The CDR3 has 17 residues. Written as DNA, the CDR3 is TGTGCCAGTAGTAGCCGTTCGGGACAGGGTGGCCTGGGCGAGCAGTACTTC. Amino acid sequence: CASSSRSGQGGLGEQYF.

The CDR3 here is CASSARTGLENSPLHF. CDR3 nucleotide sequence: TGTGCCAGCAGCGCCCGGACAGGGCTTGAAAATTCACCCCTCCACTTT. The chain couples TRBV9 to TRBJ1-6; 8 nucleotides align to TRBD1. Germline CDR1 is SGDLS and CDR2 is YYNGEE. The trim removed 3 bases at V and 7 bases at J, leaving 9 bases unmatched. This CDR3 has 16 residues.

The chain has TRBV4-1 and TRBJ2-3, with D uncertain. CDR3 length: 13 amino acids. Per the germline V gene, CDR1 is MGHRA and CDR2 is YSYEKL. The V gene lost 3 bases and the J gene lost 2 bases, with 6 bases spanning the gap. The CDR3 loop reads CASSQTATDTQYF. The CDR3 DNA reads TGCGCCAGCAGCCAGACTGCCACAGATACGCAGTATTTT.

This rearrangement joins TRBV5-4 to TRBJ2-3, with D unresolved. Per germline, CDR1 SGHNT and CDR2 YYREEE (reference sequence). This CDR3 has 16 amino acids. V was cut by 4 bases and J by 2 bases, with 17 bases left in between. CDR3 DNA: TGTGCCAGCAGCCCAACCATTTCTCGAGACACAGATACGCAGTATTTT. Its protein product is CASSPTISRDTDTQYF. The full variable domain, with the rest looked up from reference TRBV5-4 and TRBJ2-3, is ETGVTQSPTHLIKTRGQQVTLRCSSQSGHNTVSWYQQALGQGPQFIFQYYREEENGRGNFPPRFSGLQFPNYSSELNVNALELDDSALYLCASSPTISRDTDTQYFGPGTRLTVL.

The chain couples TRBV28 to TRBJ2-3, with D tentatively TRBD2 (5 bases). Germline V gene lookup returns CDR1 MDHEN and CDR2 SYDVKM. There are 14 residues in the CDR3. Trimming shortened V by 6 bases and J by 4 bases, and 14 bases separated the two germline ends. The CDR3 spells CASSYPGYPDTQYF. CDR3 in DNA: TGTGCCAGCAGCTACCCGGGGTATCCAGATACGCAGTATTTT. The full variable domain, rest sourced from reference TRBV28 and TRBJ2-3, is DVKVTQSSRYLVKRTGEKVFLECVQDMDHENMFWYRQDPGLGLRLIYFSYDVKMKEKGDIPEGYSVSREKKERFSLILESASTNQTSMYLCASSYPGYPDTQYFGPGTRLTVL.

This clone turned up a few times. The rearrangement links TRBV28 to TRBJ2-7; tentatively, D is TRBD1 (5 bases). This CDR3 is built from 12 residues. The V end was cut by 10 bases, the J end by 1 base, with 11 bases between. Germline assignment: CDR1 MDHEN and CDR2 SYDVKM. This CDR3 is CATFDSSYEQYF. The CDR3 bases are TGTGCCACCTTTGACAGTTCCTACGAGCAGTACTTC.

The chain combines TRBV28 with TRBJ1-4; no firm D call. CDR1 and CDR2 from the germline V gene are MDHEN and SYDVKM. The CDR3 is 13 residues long. The ends were cut back, 4 bases at V and 0 bases at J, with 3 bases in the middle. In DNA, the CDR3 is TGTGCCAGCAGTTCGGCAACTAATGAAAAACTGTTTTTT. It yields the protein CASSSATNEKLFF. Full variable domain (remainder filled in from reference TRBV28 and TRBJ1-4): DVKVTQSSRYLVKRTGEKVFLECVQDMDHENMFWYRQDPGLGLRLIYFSYDVKMKEKGDIPEGYSVSREKKERFSLILESASTNQTSMYLCASSSATNEKLFFGSGTQLSVL.

The rearrangement uses TRBV2 and TRBJ1-2; 9 bases are a match to TRBD1. Germline CDR1 SNHLY, CDR2 FYNNEI. J was trimmed by 8 bases and V by 6 bases; bases with no gene match: 7. The CDR3 covers 13 residues. Here the CDR3 reads CASRTGQGMGYTF. DNA for the CDR3: TGTGCCAGCAGGACCGGACAGGGGATGGGCTACACCTTC.

The rearrangement joins TRBV6-5 to TRBJ2-1, with unresolved D. Trimming took off 8 bases at V and 3 bases at J, with 17 bases between the two ends. Per germline, CDR1 MNHEY and CDR2 SVGAGI. This CDR3 spans 15 amino acids. CDR3 nucleotides: TGTGCCAGCCGCGTGTGGCTAGATAACTACAATGAGCAGTTCTTC. Its protein product is CASRVWLDNYNEQFF.

The chain recombines TRBV5-4 with TRBJ1-2, with 8 bases lining up with TRBD1. Trimming at V came to 2 bases and at J to 3 bases, leaving 3 bases not matched to a gene. The V gene's germline CDR1 is SGHNT and CDR2 YYREEE (reference sequence). The CDR3 sequence is 14 residues long. CDR3 bases: TGTGCCAGCAGCTTTGGACAGGGATACTATGGCTACACCTTC. This sequence encodes CASSFGQGYYGYTF.

The J gene is TRBJ2-2, the V gene TRBV15; D gene uncertain. V gave up 0 bases and J gave up 3 bases, with 8 bases separating them. Germline V gene lookup returns CDR1 LNHNV and CDR2 YYDKDF (reference sequence). The CDR3 has 15 amino acids. As DNA, the CDR3 is TGTGCCACCAGCAGAGATAAACGGGACACCGGGGAGCTGTTTTTT. Amino acids: CATSRDKRDTGELFF.

The chain uses TRBV5-1 and TRBJ2-5; possibly TRBD2 for D (6 bases). V shed 0 bases and J shed 5 bases, with 11 bases lying between them. This CDR3 comprises 14 residues. The germline V gene has CDR1 SGHRS and CDR2 YFSETQ. The CDR3 region is CASSLEGGTETQYF. In nucleotides, the CDR3 is TGCGCCAGCAGCTTGGAAGGCGGGACTGAGACCCAGTACTTC.

V usage is TRBV2 and J usage is TRBJ2-3, with D maybe TRBD1 (5 bases). CDR3 length: 13 amino acids. Deletions cut 5 bases from V and 3 bases from J, with 9 bases between. Germline CDR1 and CDR2: SNHLY and FYNNEI. CDR3 sequence reads: CASSRQRTDTQYF. CDR3 in DNA: TGTGCCAGCAGTAGACAGCGAACAGATACGCAGTATTTT.